The rows below give T cell receptor beta chains drawn from one sample of a study of T cells in Graves' hyperthyroidism and ophthalmopathy. TCRdb processed the multiplex PCR reads anew with MiXCR; each CDR3 protein has one entry. Of fewer than 400,000 distinct CDR3 sequences listed, 11% to 15% are singletons. The sequenced sample was blood. These receptors all stem from a man aged 50-60 years with Graves' ophthalmopathy. Each CDR3 is given with its conserved first and last residue. The D gene is left open where the match is weak. A clone size is listed for some rows: how often the clone was seen (once, few, many), or a class if it is expanded.

TRBV2,TRBD1,TRBJ2-7,many,CASSPGTGDYEQYF,TGTGCCAGCAGCCCCGGGACAGGGGACTACGAGCAGTACTTC
TRBV10-3,TRBD1,TRBJ2-2,NA,CAMGQGDTGELFF,TGTGCCATGGGACAGGGGGACACCGGGGAGCTGTTTTTT
TRBV5-6,TRBD2,TRBJ2-3,many,CASSFLGLAGDTQYF,TGTGCCAGCAGCTTTCTTGGGCTAGCGGGAGATACGCAGTATTTT
TRBV7-9,NA,TRBJ2-7,many,CASTHWQAVATYEQYF,TGTGCCAGCACCCACTGGCAGGCTGTTGCTACCTACGAGCAGTACTTC
TRBV19,TRBD1,TRBJ1-5,NA,CASNRQGATQPQHF,TGTGCCAGTAACCGACAGGGGGCAACTCAGCCCCAGCATTTT
TRBV7-9,TRBD2,TRBJ2-5,NA,CASSTGLADQETQYF,TGTGCCAGCAGCACAGGACTAGCGGACCAAGAGACCCAGTACTTC
TRBV5-1,NA,TRBJ2-6,few,CASSLVAGLRSGANVLTF,TGCGCCAGCAGCTTGGTTGCGGGGCTACGCTCTGGGGCCAACGTCCTGACTTTC
TRBV14,NA,TRBJ2-1,NA,CASSPEGNEQFF,TGTGCCAGCAGCCCCGAGGGCAATGAGCAGTTCTTC
TRBV2,NA,TRBJ1-2,few,CASRQQGIHGYTF,TGTGCCAGCAGACAACAGGGTATTCATGGCTACACCTTC
TRBV28,NA,TRBJ1-2,many,CASSPRGGAGGYTF,TGTGCCAGCAGTCCCCGCGGGGGGGCGGGAGGCTACACCTTC
TRBV5-1,TRBD1,TRBJ1-1,many,CASSSGQGAEAFF,TGCGCCAGCAGCTCTGGACAGGGGGCTGAAGCTTTCTTT
TRBV6-1,NA,TRBJ2-4,NA,CASLVAKNIQYF,TGTGCCAGCTTGGTCGCCAAAAACATTCAGTACTTC
TRBV6-1,TRBD1,TRBJ1-4,many,CASSPPTGELTHEKLFF,TGTGCCAGCAGCCCCCCCACAGGGGAACTGACTCATGAAAAACTGTTTTTT
TRBV12-3/TRBV12-4,NA,TRBJ1-1,many,CASSFSRGITEAFF,TGTGCCAGCAGTTTTTCCAGGGGTATCACTGAAGCTTTCTTT
TRBV27,TRBD2,TRBJ2-3,many,CASSSTSGMGTQYF,TGTGCCAGCAGTTCCACTAGCGGGATGGGTACGCAGTATTTT
TRBV20-1,NA,TRBJ2-3,many,CSARDGEPGTDTQYF,TGCAGTGCTAGAGATGGGGAGCCTGGCACAGATACGCAGTATTTT
TRBV7-6,NA,TRBJ1-5,few,CASSPHHPGSAQPQHF,TGTGCCAGCAGCCCACACCATCCAGGGTCGGCTCAGCCCCAGCATTTT
TRBV4-1,TRBD2,TRBJ2-1,NA,CASSQVAGVYNEQFF,TGCGCCAGCAGCCAAGTCGCGGGAGTCTACAATGAGCAGTTCTTC
TRBV5-1,TRBD2,TRBJ2-1,many,CASSLIAGEDEQFF,TGCGCCAGCAGCTTAATAGCGGGAGAAGATGAGCAGTTCTTC
TRBV20-1,NA,TRBJ1-2,many,CSARLPQPNYGYTF,TGCAGTGCTAGACTCCCACAACCTAACTATGGCTACACCTTC
TRBV6-1,NA,TRBJ2-6,many,CASTSGSGANVLTF,TGTGCCAGCACCTCAGGCTCTGGGGCCAACGTCCTGACTTTC
TRBV19,NA,TRBJ1-1,many,CASSQTTAAEAFF,TGTGCCAGTAGTCAAACCACGGCGGCTGAAGCTTTCTTT
TRBV5-8,NA,TRBJ2-7,many,CASSKPAGGSSYEQYF,TGTGCCAGCAGCAAACCCGCTGGGGGGAGCTCCTACGAGCAGTACTTC
TRBV28,NA,TRBJ1-2,many,CASRTSAGRGYTF,TGTGCCAGCCGAACTTCCGCAGGGCGCGGCTACACCTTC
TRBV30,TRBD2,TRBJ2-7,many,CASQPKLAGVLYEQYF,TGTGCCTCCCAGCCCAAACTAGCGGGAGTTTTGTACGAGCAGTACTTC
TRBV20-1,NA,TRBJ2-2,many,CSVNRVPNTGELFF,TGCAGTGTCAACAGGGTGCCGAACACCGGGGAGCTGTTTTTT
TRBV28,TRBD2,TRBJ2-7,many,CASSSSWASGFSYEQYF,TGTGCCAGCAGTTCTTCTTGGGCTAGCGGGTTCTCCTACGAGCAGTACTTC
TRBV18,NA,TRBJ1-3,many,CASSPGGKYTIYF,TGTGCCAGCTCACCAGGAGGGAAATACACCATATATTTT
TRBV20-1,NA,TRBJ1-5,NA,CSARSGTSNQPQHF,TGCAGTGCTAGGTCAGGGACTAGCAATCAGCCCCAGCATTTT
TRBV19,NA,TRBJ1-1,few,CASSIEGSQTEAFF,TGTGCCAGTAGTATAGAAGGCAGTCAAACTGAAGCTTTCTTT
TRBV2,TRBD2,TRBJ2-7,many,CASSSPSGSLYEQYF,TGTGCCAGCAGTTCACCTAGCGGGAGCCTTTACGAGCAGTACTTC
TRBV6-1,TRBD1,TRBJ1-5,many,CASSMGQGVQPQHF,TGTGCCAGCAGCATGGGACAGGGGGTTCAGCCCCAGCATTTT
TRBV19,NA,TRBJ1-5,NA,CASSIDGGPVGQPQHF,TGTGCCAGTAGTATCGACGGCGGGCCGGTAGGTCAGCCCCAGCATTTT
TRBV19,TRBD2,TRBJ2-1,few,CASSPRGSWGPDEQFF,TGTGCCAGTAGTCCCCGCGGGAGTTGGGGTCCGGATGAGCAGTTCTTC
TRBV11-2,NA,TRBJ2-5,many,CASRGGGEETQYF,TGTGCCAGCAGGGGAGGGGGAGAAGAGACCCAGTACTTC
TRBV7-9,NA,TRBJ1-2,few,CASSLEVVGGYTF,TGTGCCAGCAGCTTAGAGGTAGTAGGCGGCTACACCTTC
TRBV20-1,TRBD2,TRBJ2-1,NA,CSAGRPSGSYNEQFF,TGCAGTGCTGGGCGACCTAGCGGATCCTACAATGAGCAGTTCTTC
TRBV20-1,NA,TRBJ2-1,many,CSADQTRERGNEQFF,TGCAGTGCTGACCAAACCAGGGAGAGGGGCAATGAGCAGTTCTTC
TRBV12-3/TRBV12-4,NA,TRBJ2-1,many,CASSLRVPYDNEQFF,TGTGCCAGCAGTTTAAGGGTACCCTACGACAATGAGCAGTTCTTC
TRBV2,TRBD2,TRBJ2-7,NA,CASSFDVSGGRMYEQYF,TGTGCCAGCAGTTTTGATGTGTCTGGCGGGAGGATGTACGAGCAGTACTTC
TRBV27,NA,TRBJ2-2,many,CASSPLGTGTGELFF,TGTGCCAGCAGTCCCCTTGGGACCGGCACCGGGGAGCTGTTTTTT
TRBV12-3/TRBV12-4,NA,TRBJ1-1,many,CASTGGLNTEAFF,TGTGCCAGCACAGGAGGTTTGAACACTGAAGCTTTCTTT
TRBV4-1,NA,TRBJ1-1,NA,CASGGGYTEAFF,TGCGCCAGTGGTGGGGGGTATACTGAAGCTTTCTTT
TRBV20-1,TRBD1,TRBJ2-1,few,CSTLIPGQGANEQFF,TGCAGTACTCTAATACCGGGACAGGGGGCGAATGAGCAGTTCTTC
TRBV27,TRBD2,TRBJ2-1,many,CASSFSRLAGGSYNEQFF,TGTGCCAGCAGTTTCTCCCGACTAGCGGGAGGCTCCTACAATGAGCAGTTCTTC
TRBV11-3,TRBD2,TRBJ2-1,many,CASGGGRSYNEQFF,TGTGCCAGCGGTGGCGGGAGATCCTACAATGAGCAGTTCTTC
TRBV29-1,NA,TRBJ2-5,NA,CSGGAETQYF,TGCAGCGGGGGTGCTGAGACCCAGTACTTC
TRBV3-1,NA,TRBJ2-7,NA,CASSQEAGTYEQYF,TGTGCCAGCAGCCAAGAGGCGGGAACCTACGAGCAGTACTTC
TRBV2,NA,TRBJ2-7,few,CASSEERGTEYEQYF,TGTGCCAGCAGTGAAGAAAGGGGGACGGAGTACGAGCAGTACTTC